This paragraph covers one T cell receptor beta chain sequence. Its matching antigen is unknown. Before thyroid surgery, none of the patients had received any treatment. This sample stems from a study of metastatic and nonmetastatic thyroid tumors. Looking at the study overall: Repertoire comparison spanned blood and tumor or nodule tissue of malignant and benign thyroid patients. Findings and caveats of the study: Significantly higher TCR beta diversity was reportedly seen in malignant thyroid tumors than benign nodules, in blood and tumor.

In the study's own analysis: The distant-metastasis classifier for papillary thyroid cancer was built from CDR3 differences across clinicopathological groups. TCRdb re-clonotyped the PCR reads via MiXCR. The V and J calls reflect TCRdb's pipeline rather than the authors' work. The sample lists approximately 86,000 clones; roughly an eighth were seen once. Losses at the gene ends were 11 bases for V and 3 bases for J; bases not matched to a gene: 9. Germline values: CDR1 LNHDA, CDR2 SQIVND (reference sequence). CDR3 length equals 13 residues. This chain uses TRBV19 with TRBJ1-1; TRBD1 matches at 7 bases. The sequence came from a female donor with papillary thyroid cancer or a benign thyroid nodule (not recorded which). Some clones in this sample may be carry-over from other donors' samples. The sequencing input was tumor tissue. The CDR3 DNA sequence: TGTGCCTCAAAGCCGGGACAGCACACTGAAGCTTTCTTT. It specifies CASKPGQHTEAFF.